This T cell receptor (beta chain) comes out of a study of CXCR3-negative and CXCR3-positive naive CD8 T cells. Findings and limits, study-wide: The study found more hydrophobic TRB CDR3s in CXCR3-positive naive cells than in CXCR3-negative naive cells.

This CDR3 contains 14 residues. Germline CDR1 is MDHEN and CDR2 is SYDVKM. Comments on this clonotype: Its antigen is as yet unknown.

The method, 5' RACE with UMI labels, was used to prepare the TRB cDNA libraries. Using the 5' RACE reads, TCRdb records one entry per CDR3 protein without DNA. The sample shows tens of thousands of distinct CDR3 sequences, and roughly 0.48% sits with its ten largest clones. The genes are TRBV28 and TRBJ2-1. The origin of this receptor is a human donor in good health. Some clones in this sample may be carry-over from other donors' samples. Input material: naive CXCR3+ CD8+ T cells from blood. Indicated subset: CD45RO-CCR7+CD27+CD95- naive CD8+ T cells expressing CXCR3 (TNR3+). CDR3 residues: CASSLESSYNEQFF. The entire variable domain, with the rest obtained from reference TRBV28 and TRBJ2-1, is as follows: DVKVTQSSRYLVKRTGEKVFLECVQDMDHENMFWYRQDPGLGLRLIYFSYDVKMKEKGDIPEGYSVSREKKERFSLILESASTNQTSMYLCASSLESSYNEQFFGPGTRLTVL.